This TCR beta chain was sequenced for a study of T cell responses to AZD1222 COVID-19 vaccine. Study outcomes and limitations: Spike-specific TCR repertoires showed rising breadth and depth after two AZD1222 doses. Without day 14 samples, only post-peak T cell repertoires were studied. The span of vaccine-associated CD4 TCRs extended across spike, with dominance at 160-218 and 743-854. The sample set comprised mostly white British donors with more females, and clonal diversity was possibly underestimated.

The CDR3 runs 11 residues. Trimming pared 6 bases from V and 7 bases from J, leaving 4 bases between. Looked up from germline, CDR1 is MDHEN and CDR2 is SYDVKM. Sequencing was performed with immunoSEQ multiplex PCR; in TCRdb, only in-frame clones are kept and a portion is missing. The table records 95,000 to 130,000 clones, roughly 93% of them present only once. A remark on this clone: Its target is unknown.

The sample in question was peripheral blood, obtained on day 0 of AZD1222 vaccination. The receptor was isolated from an adult in good health. The gene calls are TRBV28 and TRBJ1-6; no clear D gene. The CDR3 DNA follows: TGTGCCAGCAGCAGCAATTCACCCCTCCACTTT. It codes for CASSSNSPLHF.